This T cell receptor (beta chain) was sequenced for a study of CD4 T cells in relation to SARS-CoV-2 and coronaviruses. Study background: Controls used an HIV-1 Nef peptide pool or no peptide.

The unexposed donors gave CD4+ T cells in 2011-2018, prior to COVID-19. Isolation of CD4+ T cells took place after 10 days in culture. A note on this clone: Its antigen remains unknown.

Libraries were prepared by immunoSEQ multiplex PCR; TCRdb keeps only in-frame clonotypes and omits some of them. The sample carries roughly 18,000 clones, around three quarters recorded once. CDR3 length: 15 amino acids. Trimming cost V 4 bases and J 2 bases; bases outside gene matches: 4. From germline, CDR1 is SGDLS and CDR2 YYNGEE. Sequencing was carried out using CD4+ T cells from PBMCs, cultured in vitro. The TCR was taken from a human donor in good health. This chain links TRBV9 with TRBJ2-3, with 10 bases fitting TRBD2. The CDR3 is CASSFTSGITDTQYF. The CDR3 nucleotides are TGTGCCAGCAGCTTCACTAGCGGGATCACAGATACGCAGTATTTT. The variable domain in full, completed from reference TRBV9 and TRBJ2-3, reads DSGVTQTPKHLITATGQRVTLRCSPRSGDLSVYWYQQSLDQGLQFLIQYYNGEERAKGNILERFSAQQFPDLHSELNLSSLELGDSALYFCASSFTSGITDTQYFGPGTRLTVL.